Sequencing of this T cell receptor beta chain was carried out in a study of T cell responses to AZD1222 COVID-19 vaccine. TCRdb's copy holds only in-frame clones and misses some; the assay was immunoSEQ multiplex PCR. This sample yields some 64,000 clones, of which approximately 80% are seen a single time; more than 12% belongs to the top ten. Trimming removed 4 bases at V and 2 bases at J, with 14 bases between. The germline V gene encodes CDR1 SGHTA and CDR2 FQGNSA. There are 16 residues in the CDR3. This TCR came from an adult in good health. The rearrangement links TRBV7-2 to TRBJ1-4, with D possibly TRBD1 on 5 matching bases. This sample comprised peripheral blood, obtained on day 0 of AZD1222 vaccination. The CDR3 here is CASSYSLSGTNEKLFF. The CDR3 DNA reads as TGTGCCAGCAGCTACAGCTTATCAGGGACTAATGAAAAACTGTTTTTT.